This entry describes one T cell receptor (beta chain). Its antigen is undetermined. Unique molecular identifiers tagged the TCRbeta library. TCRdb recomputed calls from the PCR reads with MiXCR, one row per CDR3 protein. This table holds roughly 310,000 distinct CDR3 sequences, approximately 23% found once. This CDR3 spans 14 amino acids. The germline CDR1 and CDR2 sequences are SGHVS and FNYEAQ. The V end lost 8 bases, the J end lost 8 bases, and 19 bases lay between the germline ends. The source of the sample is a study of T-cell reconstitution after alpha-beta-depleted transplantation in children. Overall study findings and caveats: Reportedly, alpha-beta T cells present about two months post-transplant originated from several hundred expanded clones of graft origin.

The V call is TRBV7-6, the J call TRBJ2-1; weak D call: TRBD1 (6 bases). The sequence came from a male patient between 10 and 17 years old who had a stem cell transplant for acute lymphoblastic leukemia, so the T cells may come from the graft donor. The sample was PBMCs, mostly from graft donor cells, taken 180 days after TCRalphabeta/CD19-depleted stem cell transplant. CDR3: CASGTGTLSHEQFF. The CDR3 DNA reads TGTGCCAGCGGCACAGGGACCCTCTCGCATGAGCAGTTCTTC.